This paragraph reports one T cell receptor beta chain. Trimming shortened V by 4 bases and J by 13 bases, and 21 bases separated the two germline ends. CDR3 length equals 14 residues. Germline CDR1 SGDLS, CDR2 YYNGEE. This sample is part of a study of cytomegalovirus exposure and HLA in healthy donors. Primers included in the PCR were 60 Vbeta and 13 Jbeta primers. Measured with immunoSEQ multiplex PCR; TCRdb has only the in-frame clones, and not every one. The table shows 120,000 or so clones, with 60% to 85% occurring only once. This TCR came from a woman between 35 and 50 years old in good health and CMV-seropositive. Specimen: PBMCs. The chain is built from TRBV9 and TRBJ1-5, with a possible D match to TRBD1 (6 bases). CDR3 DNA: TGTGCCAGCAGCCCCCGGGGGGAACCAGGGGAGCAGCATTTT. This encodes CASSPRGEPGEQHF.